This T cell receptor (beta chain) was obtained from a study of shared clonotypes between healthy human individuals. Study information: The composition of the donors was two women and a few men aged 18 to 49.

HIV-negative, healthy adults without recent acute infections or vaccinations were the donors. Researchers reported that CD8 memory united CD45RO+ cells with CCR7-negative CD45RA+ TemRA cells. Only in-frame clones appear in the TCRdb table, and some are missing; sequencing was by immunoSEQ multiplex PCR. The sample consists of a few hundred thousand clones, 90% to 98% of them appearing once. Study conclusions and caveats: Clonotypes shared by all four sorted-subset donors had higher generation probabilities than non-shared clonotypes.

Trimming cost V 7 bases and J 6 bases, with 6 bases left between them. This CDR3 comprises 11 residues. Germline CDR1 MNHEY, CDR2 SMNVEV (reference sequence). About this clone: The target antigen is unknown.

The sequencing input was memory CD8+ T cells sorted from blood. Subset of the sample: CD45RO+ cells pooled with CCR7-negative TemRA cells. J is TRBJ2-2 and V is TRBV27, with a tentative D call TRBD1 (5 bases). The receptor was isolated from a man aged 25-45 years in good health. In DNA, the CDR3 is TGTGCCAGCAAAGGGGCCGGGGAGCTGTTTTTT. Its translation is CASKGAGELFF.